These T cell receptor beta chains were read from a single sample in a study of blood T cells in healthy people across ages. TCRdb reanalysed the 5' RACE reads using MiXCR and keeps one entry per CDR3 protein. The repertoire holds roughly 1.5 million distinct CDR3 sequences, with under 55% as singletons. Sequencing input: blood. The receptors were gathered from a woman younger than 35 in good health. CDR3s include the opening cysteine and the closing phenylalanine or tryptophan. D genes are given only for firm matches. Clone sizes are given selectively: once, few, many, or a class where the clone is expanded.

j_call | v_call | clone_size | d_call | cdr3_length | cdr3_aa | cdr3_nt
TRBJ1-5 | TRBV15 | few | NA | 14 | CATRGGDLNQPQHF | TGTGCCACCAGAGGGGGGGACCTCAATCAGCCCCAGCATTTT
TRBJ2-3 | TRBV5-1 | NA | NA | 14 | CASSPGLGLDTQYF | TGCGCCAGCAGCCCCGGACTGGGCCTGGATACGCAGTATTTT
TRBJ2-1 | TRBV29-1 | NA | NA | 12 | CSVEDPGYSTFF | TGCAGCGTTGAAGATCCGGGCTATTCAACGTTCTTC
TRBJ2-7 | TRBV4-3 | few | NA | 15 | CASSQDRFRWREQYF | TGCGCCAGCAGCCAAGATAGGTTCCGGTGGCGCGAGCAGTACTTC
TRBJ2-7 | TRBV7-6 | few | TRBD1 | 16 | CASSLLMGQGIYEQYF | TGTGCCAGCAGCTTGCTTATGGGACAGGGTATCTACGAGCAGTACTTC
TRBJ1-2 | TRBV28 | NA | NA | 11 | CASSNRQFYTF | TGTGCCAGCAGCAACCGACAGTTCTACACCTTC
TRBJ1-1 | TRBV7-6 | once | TRBD1 | 17 | CASSSNSGTGVNTEAFF | TGTGCCAGCAGCTCGAATTCCGGGACAGGGGTAAACACTGAAGCTTTCTTT
TRBJ2-5 | TRBV18 | NA | NA | 14 | CASSPLLREETQYF | TGTGCCAGCTCACCACTGTTGAGGGAAGAGACCCAGTACTTC
TRBJ1-2 | TRBV6-2/TRBV6-3 | few | TRBD1 | 17 | CASSRRLNRRGHYGYTF | TGTGCCAGCAGTCGACGACTAAACAGGAGGGGGCACTATGGCTACACCTTC
TRBJ2-7 | TRBV4-1 | NA | TRBD1 | 15 | CASSSLDRGYNEQYF | TGCGCCAGCAGCTCACTCGACAGGGGGTACAATGAGCAGTACTTC
TRBJ2-1 | TRBV7-9 | NA | TRBD2 | 13 | CASSTGLADEQVF | TGTGCCAGCAGCACGGGACTAGCCGATGAGCAGGTCTTC
TRBJ2-1 | TRBV5-4 | few | NA | 12 | CASSWDFNEQFF | TGTGCCAGCAGCTGGGACTTCAATGAGCAGTTCTTC
TRBJ1-5 | TRBV6-6 | NA | NA | 13 | CASDRTRNQPQHF | TGTGCCAGTGACAGGACACGCAATCAGCCCCAGCATTTT
TRBJ2-7 | TRBV27 | NA | NA | 14 | CASSPGLNRYEQYF | TGTGCCAGCAGTCCCGGACTGAACCGCTACGAGCAGTACTTC
TRBJ1-2 | TRBV29-1 | few | NA | 13 | CSVDPGLGVGYTF | TGCAGCGTGGATCCTGGTCTGGGAGTTGGCTACACCTTC
TRBJ1-2 | TRBV7-8 | many | NA | 14 | CASSHRDTIYGYTF | TGTGCCAGCAGCCACCGGGACACAATCTATGGCTACACCTTC
TRBJ2-3 | TRBV29-1 | NA | TRBD2 | 17 | CSVSSGLAGGRTDTQYF | TGCAGCGTGAGCTCGGGACTAGCGGGAGGCCGCACAGATACGCAGTATTTT
TRBJ1-2 | TRBV13 | NA | NA | 14 | CASSLFLAFQGYTF | TGTGCCAGCAGCTTATTCTTGGCATTTCAGGGCTACACCTTC
TRBJ1-1 | TRBV29-1 | NA | NA | 16 | CSVEGGRSGYNTEAFF | TGCAGCGTTGAAGGGGGGCGATCGGGGTATAACACTGAAGCTTTCTTT
TRBJ2-1 | TRBV4-2 | once | NA | 15 | CASSQRSGDYNEQFF | TGTGCCAGCAGCCAGCGGAGCGGAGACTACAATGAGCAGTTCTTC
TRBJ2-3 | TRBV10-3 | few | NA | 13 | CASLAGPTDTQYF | TGTGCCTCCCTGGCCGGACCCACAGATACGCAGTATTTT
TRBJ2-2 | TRBV20-1 | NA | TRBD2 | 16 | CSALQGGTSHTGELFF | TGCAGTGCTCTACAGGGCGGGACTAGTCACACCGGGGAGCTGTTTTTT
TRBJ2-7 | TRBV5-1 | NA | TRBD2 | 16 | CASSLATASGSNEQYF | TGCGCCAGCAGCTTGGCCACAGCTAGCGGGTCTAATGAGCAGTACTTC
TRBJ1-2 | TRBV5-1 | few | NA | 15 | CASSLDVRISNGYTF | TGCGCCAGCAGCTTGGACGTCAGGATATCAAATGGCTACACCTTC
TRBJ2-7 | TRBV7-2 | few | NA | 15 | CASRNQLGIQGEQYF | TGTGCCAGCAGGAATCAATTGGGTATCCAAGGCGAGCAGTACTTC
TRBJ2-3 | TRBV9 | NA | NA | 15 | CASSTGGRYTDTQYF | TGTGCCAGCAGCACCGGAGGGAGATACACAGATACGCAGTATTTT
TRBJ2-5 | TRBV6-5 | NA | NA | 13 | CASSSIGAKTQYF | TGTGCCAGCAGTTCTATCGGGGCGAAGACCCAGTACTTC
TRBJ2-4 | TRBV12-3/TRBV12-4 | NA | NA | 15 | CASSLVKPAKNIQYF | TGTGCCAGCAGTTTGGTGAAACCAGCCAAAAACATTCAGTACTTC
TRBJ2-1 | TRBV2 | NA | NA | 13 | CASSDRAHDEQFF | TGTGCCAGCAGTGACCGCGCCCACGATGAGCAGTTCTTC
TRBJ2-1 | TRBV7-9 | few | TRBD2 | 16 | CASSSLRGGLYNEQFF | TGTGCCAGCAGCAGCCTCCGGGGGGGCCTCTACAATGAGCAGTTCTTC
TRBJ1-2 | TRBV6-1 | many | NA | 13 | CASSDGGRYGYTF | TGTGCCAGCAGTGATGGGGGGCGGTATGGCTACACCTTC
TRBJ2-1 | TRBV5-1 | NA | TRBD2 | 16 | CASSSRGGGFYNEQFF | TGCGCCAGCAGCTCACGCGGCGGGGGATTCTACAATGAGCAGTTCTTC
TRBJ2-7 | TRBV29-1 | NA | NA | 13 | CSVAGVLTYEQYF | TGCAGCGTGGCAGGGGTGTTGACCTACGAGCAGTACTTC
TRBJ1-6 | TRBV18 | NA | TRBD1 | 17 | CASSPTGTGIRDSPLHF | TGTGCCAGCTCACCCACCGGGACAGGAATAAGGGATTCACCCCTCCACTTT
TRBJ1-2 | TRBV14 | NA | NA | 17 | CASSLTAPKVALYGYTF | TGTGCCAGCAGCCTGACAGCCCCGAAGGTGGCTCTATATGGCTACACCTTC
TRBJ1-4 | TRBV7-2 | NA | NA | 15 | CASSWEGPAGEKLFF | TGTGCCAGCAGCTGGGAGGGTCCCGCCGGTGAAAAACTGTTTTTT
TRBJ1-2 | TRBV4-1 | NA | NA | 15 | CASSLSPRDYYGYIF | TGCGCCAGCAGCCTAAGCCCCCGGGACTACTATGGCTACATCTTC
TRBJ1-3 | TRBV4-3 | NA | TRBD1 | 17 | CASSQRTGALSGNTIYF | TGCGCCAGCAGCCAACGAACAGGGGCCCTCTCTGGAAACACCATATATTTT
TRBJ2-7 | TRBV7-8 | few | TRBD1 | 13 | CASNRGSSYEQYF | TGTGCCAGCAACAGGGGATCCTCCTACGAGCAGTACTTC
TRBJ1-2 | TRBV7-3 | NA | TRBD1 | 16 | CASSLTGTGAGYGYTF | TGTGCCAGCAGCTTAACTGGGACAGGGGCGGGGTATGGCTACACCTTC
TRBJ2-5 | TRBV7-9 | few | NA | 16 | CASSLGWARAQETQYF | TGTGCCAGCAGCTTAGGATGGGCCAGGGCACAAGAGACCCAGTACTTC
TRBJ1-2 | TRBV29-1 | NA | NA | 11 | CSVAQNYGYTF | TGCAGCGTTGCGCAAAACTATGGCTACACCTTC
TRBJ2-7 | TRBV20-1 | NA | TRBD1 | 13 | CSARAVRGREQYF | TGCAGTGCTAGAGCGGTCAGGGGGCGTGAGCAGTACTTC
TRBJ2-3 | TRBV4-2 | NA | TRBD2 | 19 | CASSHTGHLAGASTDTQYF | TGTGCCAGCAGCCACACGGGACATCTAGCGGGAGCCAGCACAGATACGCAGTATTTT
TRBJ1-6 | TRBV12-3/TRBV12-4 | once | TRBD1 | 14 | CASSLGTGGSTLHF | TGTGCCAGCAGTTTGGGGACAGGCGGTTCTACCCTCCACTTT
TRBJ1-5 | TRBV7-2 | NA | NA | 17 | CASSLVGVWGDNQPQHF | TGTGCCAGCAGCTTAGTCGGTGTATGGGGGGACAATCAGCCCCAGCATTTT
TRBJ1-1 | TRBV5-1 | NA | NA | 15 | CASSLVGGSGTEAFF | TGCGCCAGCAGCTTGGTTGGGGGGTCGGGCACTGAAGCTTTCTTT
TRBJ2-7 | TRBV7-2 | NA | TRBD2 | 15 | CASSPTSGRVGEQYF | TGTGCCAGCAGCCCGACCAGCGGGAGAGTGGGGGAGCAGTACTTC
TRBJ2-2 | TRBV7-9 | few | NA | 12 | CASSRITGELFF | TGTGCCAGCAGCCGCATCACCGGGGAGCTGTTTTTT
TRBJ2-4 | TRBV2 | once | TRBD2 | 21 | CASRTTGKVGTSARPQNIQYF | TGTGCCAGCAGGACTACAGGGAAAGTGGGGACTAGCGCTAGGCCCCAAAACATTCAGTACTTC
TRBJ2-7 | TRBV28 | NA | NA | 14 | CASSTRPSSYEQYF | TGTGCCAGCAGTACTCGACCTAGCTCCTACGAGCAGTACTTC
TRBJ1-1 | TRBV3-1 | NA | NA | 13 | CASSQSEGGEAFF | TGTGCCAGCAGCCAATCCGAAGGGGGTGAAGCTTTCTTT
TRBJ2-3 | TRBV20-1 | NA | NA | 16 | CSARVPPATSTDTQYF | TGCAGTGCTAGAGTGCCCCCAGCGACCAGCACAGATACGCAGTATTTT
TRBJ2-7 | TRBV7-9 | NA | NA | 14 | CASSQGALSYEQYF | TGTGCCAGCAGCCAGGGAGCCCTTTCCTACGAGCAGTACTTC
TRBJ2-3 | TRBV27 | NA | NA | 12 | CASIFGADTQYF | TGTGCCAGCATTTTCGGGGCAGATACGCAGTATTTT